The clone carrying this TCR beta chain was seen repeatedly, ten times or more. Its antigen remains unidentified. The CDR3 extends over 11 amino acids. V gave up 6 bases and J gave up 10 bases, with 11 bases separating them. This sample was included in a study of T cells in Graves' hyperthyroidism and ophthalmopathy. Findings and caveats of the study: Within blood appeared most thyroid clonotypes that had expanded above 0.001. Ophthalmopathy was separated from stable hyperthyroidism by a 13 V-J model.

Amplification of TCR beta CDR3 regions used RNA as the template. Initially, a first-round RT-PCR of the TCR CDR3 employed the HTBI primer set. TCRdb re-derived calls from the multiplex PCR reads in MiXCR, one entry per CDR3 protein. The data hold roughly 100,000 distinct CDR3 sequences, with about half observed a single time. Source material for PBMCs was more than 9.5 ml fresh peripheral blood. The sequence derives from a middle-aged man with Graves' hyperthyroidism. This sequence joins TRBV12-3 or TRBV12-4 and TRBJ2-3, with D possibly being TRBD2 (5 bases). Sequenced sample: blood. The CDR3 DNA reads TGTGCCAGCAGCCTTGCCGGGGCGCAGTATTTT. It encodes CASSLAGAQYF.